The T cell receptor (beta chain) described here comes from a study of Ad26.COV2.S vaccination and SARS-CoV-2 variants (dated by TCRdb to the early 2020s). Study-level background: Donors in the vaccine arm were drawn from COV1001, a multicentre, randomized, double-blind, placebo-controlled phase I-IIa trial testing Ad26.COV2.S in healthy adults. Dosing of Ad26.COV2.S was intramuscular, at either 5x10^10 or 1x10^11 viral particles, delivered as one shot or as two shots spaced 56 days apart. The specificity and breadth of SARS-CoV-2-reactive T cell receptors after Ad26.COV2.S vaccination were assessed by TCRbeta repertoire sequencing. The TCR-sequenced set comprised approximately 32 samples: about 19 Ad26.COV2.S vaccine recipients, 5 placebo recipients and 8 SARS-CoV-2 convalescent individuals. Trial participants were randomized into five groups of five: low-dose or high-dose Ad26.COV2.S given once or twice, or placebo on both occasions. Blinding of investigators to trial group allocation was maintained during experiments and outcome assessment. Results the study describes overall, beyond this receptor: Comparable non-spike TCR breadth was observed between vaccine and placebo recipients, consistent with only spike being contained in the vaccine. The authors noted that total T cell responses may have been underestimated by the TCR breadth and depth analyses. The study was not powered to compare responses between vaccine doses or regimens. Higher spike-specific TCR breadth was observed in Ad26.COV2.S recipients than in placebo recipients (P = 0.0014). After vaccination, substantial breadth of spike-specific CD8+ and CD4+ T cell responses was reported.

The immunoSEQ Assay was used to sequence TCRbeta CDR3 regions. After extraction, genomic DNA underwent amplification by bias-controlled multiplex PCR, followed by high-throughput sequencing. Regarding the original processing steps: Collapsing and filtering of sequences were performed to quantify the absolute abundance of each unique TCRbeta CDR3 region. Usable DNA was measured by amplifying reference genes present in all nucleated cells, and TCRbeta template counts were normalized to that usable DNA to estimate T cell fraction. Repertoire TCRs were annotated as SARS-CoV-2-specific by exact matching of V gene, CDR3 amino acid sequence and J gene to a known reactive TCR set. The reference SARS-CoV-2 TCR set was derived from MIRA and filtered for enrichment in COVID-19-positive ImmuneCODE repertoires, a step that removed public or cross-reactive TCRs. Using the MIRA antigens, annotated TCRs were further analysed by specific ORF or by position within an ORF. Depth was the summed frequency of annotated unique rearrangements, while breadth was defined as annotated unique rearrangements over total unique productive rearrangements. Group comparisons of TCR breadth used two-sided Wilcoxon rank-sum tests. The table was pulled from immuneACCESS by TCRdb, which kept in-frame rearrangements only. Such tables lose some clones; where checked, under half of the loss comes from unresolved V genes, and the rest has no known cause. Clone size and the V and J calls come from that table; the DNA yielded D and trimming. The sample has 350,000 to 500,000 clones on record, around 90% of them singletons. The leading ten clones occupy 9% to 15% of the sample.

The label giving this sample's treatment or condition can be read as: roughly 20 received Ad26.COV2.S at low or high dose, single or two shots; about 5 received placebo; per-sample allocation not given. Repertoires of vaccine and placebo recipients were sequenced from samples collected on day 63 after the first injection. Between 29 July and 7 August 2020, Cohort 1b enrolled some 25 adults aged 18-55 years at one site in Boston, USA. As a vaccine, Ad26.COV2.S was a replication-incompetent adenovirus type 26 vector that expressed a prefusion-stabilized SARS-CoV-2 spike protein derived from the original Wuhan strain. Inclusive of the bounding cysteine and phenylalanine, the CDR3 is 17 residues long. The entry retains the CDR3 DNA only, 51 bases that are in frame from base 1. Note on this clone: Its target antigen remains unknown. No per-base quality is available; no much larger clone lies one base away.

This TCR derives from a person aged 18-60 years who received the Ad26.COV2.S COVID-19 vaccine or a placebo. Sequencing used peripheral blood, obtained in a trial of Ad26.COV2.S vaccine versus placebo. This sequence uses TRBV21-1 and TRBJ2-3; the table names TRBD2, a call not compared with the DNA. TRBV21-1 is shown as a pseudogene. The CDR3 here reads CASSVRLAGGGTDTQYF. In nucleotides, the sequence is TGTGCCAGCAGCGTACGACTAGCGGGAGGCGGCACAGATACGCAGTATTTT.